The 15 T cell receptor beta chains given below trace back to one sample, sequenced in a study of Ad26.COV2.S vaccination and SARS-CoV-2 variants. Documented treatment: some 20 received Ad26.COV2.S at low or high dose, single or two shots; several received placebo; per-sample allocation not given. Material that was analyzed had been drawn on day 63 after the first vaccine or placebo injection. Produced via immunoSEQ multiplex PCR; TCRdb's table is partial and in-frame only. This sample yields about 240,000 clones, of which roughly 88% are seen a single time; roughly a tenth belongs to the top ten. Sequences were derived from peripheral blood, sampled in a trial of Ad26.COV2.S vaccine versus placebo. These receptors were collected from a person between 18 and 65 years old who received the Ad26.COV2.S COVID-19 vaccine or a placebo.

DNA for the CDR3: TGTGCCAGCAGCTTATCCCCTCGGGGACGGGGGGGCCCAGATACGCAGTATTTT. This sequence encodes CASSLSPRGRGGPDTQYF. The chain joins TRBV7-2 to TRBJ2-3, with TRBD2 identical over 8 bases. V dropped 2 bases and J dropped 4; count of bases not matched to a gene: 14. The V gene's germline CDR1 is SGHTA and CDR2 FQGNSA. The CDR3 contains 18 residues.

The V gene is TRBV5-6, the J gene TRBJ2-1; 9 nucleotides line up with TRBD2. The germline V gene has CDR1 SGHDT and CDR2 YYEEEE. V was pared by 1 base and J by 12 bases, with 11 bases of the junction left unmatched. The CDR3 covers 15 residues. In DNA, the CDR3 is TGTGCCAGCAGCTTGTTGACTAGCGGCCTTAAGGTGCAGTTCTTC. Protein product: CASSLLTSGLKVQFF. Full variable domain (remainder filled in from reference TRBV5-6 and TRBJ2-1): DAGVTQSPTHLIKTRGQQVTLRCSPKSGHDTVSWYQQALGQGPQFIFQYYEEEERQRGNFPDRFSGHQFPNYSSELNVNALLLGDSALYLCASSLLTSGLKVQFFGPGTRLTVL.

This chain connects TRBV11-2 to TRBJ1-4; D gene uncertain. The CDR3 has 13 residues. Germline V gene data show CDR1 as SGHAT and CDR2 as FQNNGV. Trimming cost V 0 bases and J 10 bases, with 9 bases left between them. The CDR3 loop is CASSLDQTRKLFF. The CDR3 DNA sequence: TGTGCCAGCAGCTTAGACCAGACCAGAAAACTGTTTTTT.

The CDR3 DNA is TGTGCCAGCAACCGGCAGACTAGCGGGGAAGATACGCAGTATTTT. Protein: CASNRQTSGEDTQYF. The chain links TRBV28 to TRBJ2-3; 11 bases match TRBD2. CDR1 and CDR2 from the germline V gene are MDHEN and SYDVKM. J gave up 5 bases and V 7 bases, and 8 bases lay outside the gene matches. This CDR3 is built from 15 residues.

This CDR3 reads CASSPGTEYQETQYF. The CDR3 region has the DNA TGTGCCAGCTCACCCGGGACAGAGTACCAAGAGACCCAGTACTTC. The chain has TRBV18 and TRBJ2-5; 7 nucleotides align to TRBD1. Germline assignment: CDR1 KGHSH and CDR2 LQKENI. The CDR3 has 15 amino acids. After removal of 3 bases from V and 0 bases from J, the junction contained 4 bases not matched to a gene.

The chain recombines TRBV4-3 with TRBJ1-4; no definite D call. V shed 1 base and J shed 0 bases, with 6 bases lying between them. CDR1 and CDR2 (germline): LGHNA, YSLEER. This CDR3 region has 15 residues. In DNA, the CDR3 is TGCGCCAGCAGCCAAGGGGTTGCAACTAATGAAAAACTGTTTTTT. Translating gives CASSQGVATNEKLFF.

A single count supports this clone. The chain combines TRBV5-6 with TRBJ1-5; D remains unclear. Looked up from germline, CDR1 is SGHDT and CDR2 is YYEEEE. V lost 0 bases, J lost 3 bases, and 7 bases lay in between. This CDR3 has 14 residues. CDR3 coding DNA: TGTGCCAGCAGCTTGGGGCTGATCAATCAGCCCCAGCATTTT. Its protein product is CASSLGLINQPQHF.

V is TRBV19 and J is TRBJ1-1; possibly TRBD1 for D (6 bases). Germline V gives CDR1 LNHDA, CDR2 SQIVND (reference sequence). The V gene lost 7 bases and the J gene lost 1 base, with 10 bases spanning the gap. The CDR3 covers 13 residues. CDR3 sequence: CASTQQGNTEAFF. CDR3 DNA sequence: TGTGCCAGTACCCAACAGGGGAACACTGAAGCTTTCTTT.

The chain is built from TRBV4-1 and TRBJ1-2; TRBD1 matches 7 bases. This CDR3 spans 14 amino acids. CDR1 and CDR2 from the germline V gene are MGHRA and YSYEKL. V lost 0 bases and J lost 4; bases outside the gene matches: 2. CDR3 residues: CASSQDEGAYGYTF. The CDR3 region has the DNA TGCGCCAGCAGCCAAGATGAGGGGGCCTATGGCTACACCTTC.

CDR3 amino acids: CASSQVWDSPAGNEQFF. The DNA of the CDR3 is TGCGCCAGCAGCCAAGTATGGGACTCTCCGGCGGGGAATGAGCAGTTCTTC. V and J are TRBV4-3 and TRBJ2-1; the D gene is possibly TRBD2 (6 bases). Trimming pared 1 base from V and 7 bases from J, leaving 20 bases between. CDR1 and CDR2 from the germline V gene are LGHNA and YSLEER. This CDR3 contains 17 residues.

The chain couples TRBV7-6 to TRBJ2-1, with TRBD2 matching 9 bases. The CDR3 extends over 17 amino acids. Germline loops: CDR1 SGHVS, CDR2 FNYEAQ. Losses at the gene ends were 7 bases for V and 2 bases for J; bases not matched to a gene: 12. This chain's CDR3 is CASTRSTSGTAYNEQFF. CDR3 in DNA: TGTGCCAGCACCAGGTCGACTAGCGGAACTGCCTACAATGAGCAGTTCTTC.

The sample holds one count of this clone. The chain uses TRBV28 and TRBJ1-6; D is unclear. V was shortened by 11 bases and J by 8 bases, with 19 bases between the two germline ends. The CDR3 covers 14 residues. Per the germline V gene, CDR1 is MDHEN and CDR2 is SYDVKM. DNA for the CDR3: TGTGCCCCATTTGAAGAGTCATGGTATTCACCCCTCCACTTT. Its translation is CAPFEESWYSPLHF. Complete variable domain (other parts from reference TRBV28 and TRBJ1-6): DVKVTQSSRYLVKRTGEKVFLECVQDMDHENMFWYRQDPGLGLRLIYFSYDVKMKEKGDIPEGYSVSREKKERFSLILESASTNQTSMYLCAPFEESWYSPLHFGNGTRLTVT.

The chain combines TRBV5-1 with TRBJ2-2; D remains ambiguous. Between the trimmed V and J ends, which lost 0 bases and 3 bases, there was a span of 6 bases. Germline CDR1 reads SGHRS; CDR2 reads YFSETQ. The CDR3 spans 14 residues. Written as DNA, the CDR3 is TGCGCCAGCAGCTTGGAGCTGGACACCGGGGAGCTGTTTTTT. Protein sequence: CASSLELDTGELFF.

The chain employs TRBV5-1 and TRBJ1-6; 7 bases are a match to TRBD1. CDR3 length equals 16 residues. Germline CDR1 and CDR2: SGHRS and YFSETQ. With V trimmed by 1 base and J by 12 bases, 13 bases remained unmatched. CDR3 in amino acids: CASSLHRDRESKPLHF. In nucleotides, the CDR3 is TGCGCCAGCAGCTTGCACCGGGACAGAGAGTCAAAACCCCTCCACTTT.

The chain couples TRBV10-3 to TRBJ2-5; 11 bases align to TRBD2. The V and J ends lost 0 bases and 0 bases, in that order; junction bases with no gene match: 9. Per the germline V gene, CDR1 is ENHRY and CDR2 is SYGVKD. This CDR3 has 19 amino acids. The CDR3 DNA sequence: TGTGCCATCAGTGAGTCTGCTGGTAGCGGGGGGGTGTACCAAGAGACCCAGTACTTC. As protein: CAISESAGSGGVYQETQYF.